This is a list of T cell receptor beta chains from one sample in a study of spatial heterogeneity in lung cancer. TCRdb reprocessed the 5' RACE reads via MiXCR and lists one record per CDR3 protein. The table shows about 39,000 distinct CDR3 sequences, with around 3.1% occurring only once. Material: normal lung tissue next to the tumor, obtained at surgery. The receptor source for this set is a male donor with early-stage non-small cell lung cancer. Each CDR3 is given with its conserved first and last residue. A D gene is named only where the DNA matches it firmly. Clone size is given for some rows only: seen once, a few or many times, or a class if the clone is expanded.

CDR3 DNA: TGTGCCAGCTTCGGTCATGTGGGGATTGGGGGGGACACTGAAGCTTTCTTT
CDR3 protein: CASFGHVGIGGDTEAFF
D gene: -
J gene: TRBJ1-1
clone size: many
V gene: TRBV12-3/TRBV12-4

CDR3 DNA: TGTGCCAGCAGCTTAGTGGGACTTCCAACTGGCACTGAAGCTTTCTTT
CDR3 protein: CASSLVGLPTGTEAFF
D gene: -
J gene: TRBJ1-1
clone size: many
V gene: TRBV7-2

CDR3 DNA: TGTGCCAGCAGAGAAAACACTGAAGCTTTCTTT
CDR3 protein: CASRENTEAFF
D gene: -
J gene: TRBJ1-1
clone size: many
V gene: TRBV6-2/TRBV6-3

CDR3 DNA: TGTGCCAGCAGTCTTGGACCGAGCACAGATACGCAGTATTTT
CDR3 protein: CASSLGPSTDTQYF
D gene: -
J gene: TRBJ2-3
clone size: many
V gene: TRBV12-3/TRBV12-4

CDR3 DNA: TGTGCCAGCAGTTACTCTTCCGGTGCGGGGGTCTACAATGAGCAGTTCTTC
CDR3 protein: CASSYSSGAGVYNEQFF
D gene: TRBD2
J gene: TRBJ2-1
clone size: many
V gene: TRBV6-6

CDR3 DNA: TGCAGTGCTCCCGACGTAGCGAGAAATTACGAGCAGTACTTC
CDR3 protein: CSAPDVARNYEQYF
D gene: -
J gene: TRBJ2-7
clone size: many
V gene: TRBV20-1

CDR3 DNA: TGCGCCAGCAGTCAGCGAGGGGAGACCCAGTACTTC
CDR3 protein: CASSQRGETQYF
D gene: -
J gene: TRBJ2-5
clone size: -
V gene: TRBV5-1

CDR3 DNA: TGTGCCAGCAGCCGGGACAGGGGCTACGAGCAGTACTTC
CDR3 protein: CASSRDRGYEQYF
D gene: TRBD1
J gene: TRBJ2-7
clone size: many
V gene: TRBV2

CDR3 DNA: TGTGCCAGCAGCCGCACCGGGGAGCTGTTTTTT
CDR3 protein: CASSRTGELFF
D gene: -
J gene: TRBJ2-2
clone size: many
V gene: TRBV11-3

CDR3 DNA: TGTGCCAGCAGCCACGGTCTTAATCAGCCCCAGCATTTT
CDR3 protein: CASSHGLNQPQHF
D gene: -
J gene: TRBJ1-5
clone size: many
V gene: TRBV14

CDR3 DNA: TGCGCCAGCAGTACAAACTGGGGGGAGACCCAGTACTTC
CDR3 protein: CASSTNWGETQYF
D gene: -
J gene: TRBJ2-5
clone size: many
V gene: TRBV4-1

CDR3 DNA: TGTGCCAGCAGTAGGACTAGCGGGCGGACCGGGGAGCTGTTTTTT
CDR3 protein: CASSRTSGRTGELFF
D gene: TRBD2
J gene: TRBJ2-2
clone size: many
V gene: TRBV6-2/TRBV6-3

CDR3 DNA: TGTGCCAGCAGCCGCTGGGACACAACTAATGAAAAACTGTTTTTT
CDR3 protein: CASSRWDTTNEKLFF
D gene: -
J gene: TRBJ1-4
clone size: many
V gene: TRBV7-9

CDR3 DNA: TGTGCCAGCAGTTACTCCCACCTGCGGGCCGTGGGCCAAGAGACCCAGTACTTC
CDR3 protein: CASSYSHLRAVGQETQYF
D gene: -
J gene: TRBJ2-5
clone size: many
V gene: TRBV6-6

CDR3 DNA: TGTGCCAGCAGTGCGACGGTGAGCTCTGGAAACACCATATATTTT
CDR3 protein: CASSATVSSGNTIYF
D gene: -
J gene: TRBJ1-3
clone size: -
V gene: TRBV6-5

CDR3 DNA: TGTGCCAGCAGCCCACTGGCGGTTCCGGGCGGGGAGCTGTTTTTT
CDR3 protein: CASSPLAVPGGELFF
D gene: -
J gene: TRBJ2-2
clone size: many
V gene: TRBV7-3

CDR3 DNA: TGTGCCAGCAGTTTGGGACTCTTCTCTGGGGCCAACGTCCTGACTTTC
CDR3 protein: CASSLGLFSGANVLTF
D gene: -
J gene: TRBJ2-6
clone size: many
V gene: TRBV28

CDR3 DNA: TGTGCCAGCAGGTTGGGCAGCAATGAGCAGTTCTTC
CDR3 protein: CASRLGSNEQFF
D gene: -
J gene: TRBJ2-1
clone size: many
V gene: TRBV6-1

CDR3 DNA: TGTGCCAGCAGTACCCAACCCGGGACTAGAGGGAAAGTCCCAGATACGCAGTATTTT
CDR3 protein: CASSTQPGTRGKVPDTQYF
D gene: TRBD2
J gene: TRBJ2-3
clone size: many
V gene: TRBV28

CDR3 DNA: TGCAGTGCTCGTGTACAGGGGAATAATTCACCCCTCCACTTT
CDR3 protein: CSARVQGNNSPLHF
D gene: TRBD1
J gene: TRBJ1-6
clone size: many
V gene: TRBV20-1

CDR3 DNA: TGTGCCAGCAGCTCAGGAATGGGGGACCGTGACACTGAAGCTTTCTTT
CDR3 protein: CASSSGMGDRDTEAFF
D gene: -
J gene: TRBJ1-1
clone size: many
V gene: TRBV7-9

CDR3 DNA: TGTGCCAGCAGATCCCGGGCGGTCAAAAACATTCAGTACTTC
CDR3 protein: CASRSRAVKNIQYF
D gene: -
J gene: TRBJ2-4
clone size: many
V gene: TRBV28

CDR3 DNA: TGTGCCAGCAGCCAAGGAACTTCCCAGCCCCAGCATTTT
CDR3 protein: CASSQGTSQPQHF
D gene: -
J gene: TRBJ1-5
clone size: many
V gene: TRBV3-1

CDR3 DNA: TGTGCCAGCTCACCGGACCCTAACACTGAAGCTTTCTTT
CDR3 protein: CASSPDPNTEAFF
D gene: -
J gene: TRBJ1-1
clone size: many
V gene: TRBV18

CDR3 DNA: TGTGCCAGCAGTTGGGGACAGGGGGAGGCTGGCTACACCTTC
CDR3 protein: CASSWGQGEAGYTF
D gene: TRBD1
J gene: TRBJ1-2
clone size: many
V gene: TRBV27

CDR3 DNA: TGCGCCAGCAGCTTCCGGGACTCTGGTGAGCAGTTCTTC
CDR3 protein: CASSFRDSGEQFF
D gene: -
J gene: TRBJ2-1
clone size: -
V gene: TRBV4-1

CDR3 DNA: TGTGCCAGCAGTTTAAGGGTCACAGGGGCTAAGGTATACGAGCAGTACTTC
CDR3 protein: CASSLRVTGAKVYEQYF
D gene: TRBD1
J gene: TRBJ2-7
clone size: many
V gene: TRBV28

CDR3 DNA: TGTGCCAGCAGTTACTCCCCGGACTTCCACAATGAGCAGTTCTTC
CDR3 protein: CASSYSPDFHNEQFF
D gene: -
J gene: TRBJ2-1
clone size: many
V gene: TRBV6-5

CDR3 DNA: TGTGCCAGCAGTGATCCCAGAGTCTACGAGCAGTACTTC
CDR3 protein: CASSDPRVYEQYF
D gene: -
J gene: TRBJ2-7
clone size: many
V gene: TRBV2

CDR3 DNA: TGTGCCCTACTGGGCCTCCCCCACGGCTACACCTTC
CDR3 protein: CALLGLPHGYTF
D gene: -
J gene: TRBJ1-2
clone size: many
V gene: TRBV6-4

CDR3 DNA: TGTGCCAGCAGGTATGGGCGGAACACTGAAGCTTTCTTT
CDR3 protein: CASRYGRNTEAFF
D gene: -
J gene: TRBJ1-1
clone size: many
V gene: TRBV6-5

CDR3 DNA: TGTGCCAGCAGTTACTCGAGGGTTTCTGAAGCTTTCTTT
CDR3 protein: CASSYSRVSEAFF
D gene: -
J gene: TRBJ1-1
clone size: many
V gene: TRBV6-2/TRBV6-3

CDR3 DNA: TGTGCCAGCAGCTTAGTGAGGGCTACTAACTATGGCTACACCTTC
CDR3 protein: CASSLVRATNYGYTF
D gene: -
J gene: TRBJ1-2
clone size: many
V gene: TRBV7-8

CDR3 DNA: TGTGCCAGCTCACCCTATATTGAAGGGGGGGCTGGGGCCAACGTCCTGACTTTC
CDR3 protein: CASSPYIEGGAGANVLTF
D gene: -
J gene: TRBJ2-6
clone size: -
V gene: TRBV18

CDR3 DNA: TGTGCCAGCAGCCAAAGCCCCCTTCAGCCCCAGCATTTT
CDR3 protein: CASSQSPLQPQHF
D gene: -
J gene: TRBJ1-5
clone size: many
V gene: TRBV7-3

CDR3 DNA: TGTGCCAGCAGACCTCTAGCGGGAATCAACAATGAGCAGTTCTTC
CDR3 protein: CASRPLAGINNEQFF
D gene: TRBD2
J gene: TRBJ2-1
clone size: many
V gene: TRBV14

CDR3 DNA: TGCGCCAGCAGGGGCGGGGGAGGATTCGCCCCAGATACGCAGTATTTT
CDR3 protein: CASRGGGGFAPDTQYF
D gene: TRBD2
J gene: TRBJ2-3
clone size: -
V gene: TRBV10-2

CDR3 DNA: TGCAGTGCTAGAGATCCTCGGGGGCCAACCACCGGGGAGCTGTTTTTT
CDR3 protein: CSARDPRGPTTGELFF
D gene: -
J gene: TRBJ2-2
clone size: many
V gene: TRBV20-1

CDR3 DNA: TGTGCCAGCAGTTTAGGACTTATGAACACTGAAGCTTTCTTT
CDR3 protein: CASSLGLMNTEAFF
D gene: -
J gene: TRBJ1-1
clone size: many
V gene: TRBV27

CDR3 DNA: TGTGCCAGCAGCTTGTCCGGGACTAGCGGGGGGGCCGGGGCAGATACGCAGTATTTT
CDR3 protein: CASSLSGTSGGAGADTQYF
D gene: TRBD2
J gene: TRBJ2-3
clone size: many
V gene: TRBV7-6

CDR3 DNA: TGTGCCAGCCAGAGTTGGGCTACCGGGGCCAATTCACCCCTCCACTTT
CDR3 protein: CASQSWATGANSPLHF
D gene: -
J gene: TRBJ1-6
clone size: many
V gene: TRBV27

CDR3 DNA: TGTGCCAGCAGTTTTAGGGCAGTCAATGAGCAGTTCTTC
CDR3 protein: CASSFRAVNEQFF
D gene: -
J gene: TRBJ2-1
clone size: many
V gene: TRBV12-3/TRBV12-4

CDR3 DNA: TGCGCCAGCAGCTTGGAGGCAGGCCCTGGAAACACCATATATTTT
CDR3 protein: CASSLEAGPGNTIYF
D gene: -
J gene: TRBJ1-3
clone size: many
V gene: TRBV5-1

CDR3 DNA: TGTGCCAGCAGCTCACTAGCTAGCACAGATACGCAGTATTTT
CDR3 protein: CASSSLASTDTQYF
D gene: -
J gene: TRBJ2-3
clone size: many
V gene: TRBV7-2

CDR3 DNA: TGTGCCAGCAGCCTCACACTGAACACTGAAGCTTTCTTT
CDR3 protein: CASSLTLNTEAFF
D gene: -
J gene: TRBJ1-1
clone size: few
V gene: TRBV7-3

CDR3 DNA: TGTGCCAGCTCACCACAACCGGTTTTGTCCTACAATGAGCAGTTCTTC
CDR3 protein: CASSPQPVLSYNEQFF
D gene: -
J gene: TRBJ2-1
clone size: -
V gene: TRBV18

CDR3 DNA: TGTGCCAGCAGTTACTCGAATGAAGGGCAAACTTACTACGAGCAGTACTTC
CDR3 protein: CASSYSNEGQTYYEQYF
D gene: -
J gene: TRBJ2-7
clone size: many
V gene: TRBV6-2/TRBV6-3

CDR3 DNA: TGTGCCACCAGTGCGCGAGCAGATACGCAGTATTTT
CDR3 protein: CATSARADTQYF
D gene: -
J gene: TRBJ2-3
clone size: many
V gene: TRBV24-1